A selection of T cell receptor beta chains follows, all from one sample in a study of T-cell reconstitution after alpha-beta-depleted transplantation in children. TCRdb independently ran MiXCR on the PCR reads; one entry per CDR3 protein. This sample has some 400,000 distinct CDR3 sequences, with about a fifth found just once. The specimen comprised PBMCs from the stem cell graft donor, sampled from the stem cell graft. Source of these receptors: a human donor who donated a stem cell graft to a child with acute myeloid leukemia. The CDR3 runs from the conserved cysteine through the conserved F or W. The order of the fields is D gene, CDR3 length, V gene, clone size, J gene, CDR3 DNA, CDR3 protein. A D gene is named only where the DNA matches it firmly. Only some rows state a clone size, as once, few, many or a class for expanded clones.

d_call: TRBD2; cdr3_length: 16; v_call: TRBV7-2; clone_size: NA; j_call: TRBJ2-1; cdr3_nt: TGTGCCAGCAGCGGACGACTAGCGGGAGGGCCGGGGGGGCAGTTCTTC; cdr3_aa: CASSGRLAGGPGGQFF
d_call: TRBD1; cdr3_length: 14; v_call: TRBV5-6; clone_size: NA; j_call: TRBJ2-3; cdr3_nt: TGTGCCAGCCATTGGGGACAGGGCACAGATACGCAGTATTTT; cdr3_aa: CASHWGQGTDTQYF
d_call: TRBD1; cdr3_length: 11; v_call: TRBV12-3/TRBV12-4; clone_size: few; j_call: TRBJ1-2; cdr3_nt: TGTGCCAGCACTACAGGGGTTGGCTACACCTTC; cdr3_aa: CASTTGVGYTF
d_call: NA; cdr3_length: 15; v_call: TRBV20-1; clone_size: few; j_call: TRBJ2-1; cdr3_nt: TGCAGTGCCAGGCCCTGGGGTAGAGCCTACAATGAGCAGTTCTTC; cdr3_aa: CSARPWGRAYNEQFF
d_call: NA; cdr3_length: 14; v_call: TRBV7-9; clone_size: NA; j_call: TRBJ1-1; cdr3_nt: TGTGCCAGCAGCCGAGGGATCCTGAACACTGAAGCTTTCTTT; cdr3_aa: CASSRGILNTEAFF
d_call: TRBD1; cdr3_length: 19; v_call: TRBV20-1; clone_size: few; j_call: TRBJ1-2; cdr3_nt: TGCAGTGCTAGAGAACCTACTAGACAGGGGGCGCGTAGTTCCTATGGCTACACCTTC; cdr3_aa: CSAREPTRQGARSSYGYTF
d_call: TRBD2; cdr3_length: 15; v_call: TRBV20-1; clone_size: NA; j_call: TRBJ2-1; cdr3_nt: TGCAGTGCTTTGGCCGCTAGCGGGAGGGCTAATGAGCAGTTCTTC; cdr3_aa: CSALAASGRANEQFF
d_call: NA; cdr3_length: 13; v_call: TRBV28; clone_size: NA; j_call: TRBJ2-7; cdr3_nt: TGTGCCACTACAAGACCAACCGTTGGCGAGCAGTACTTC; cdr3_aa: CATTRPTVGEQYF
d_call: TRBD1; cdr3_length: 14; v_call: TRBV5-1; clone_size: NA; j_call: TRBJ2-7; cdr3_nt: TGCGCCAGCAGCTCCCAGGGACAGATATACGAGCAGTACTTC; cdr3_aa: CASSSQGQIYEQYF
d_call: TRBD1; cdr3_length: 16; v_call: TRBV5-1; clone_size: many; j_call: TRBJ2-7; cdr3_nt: TGCGCCAGCAGCTTACGTACCGGGACAGGGACCTACGAGCAGTACTTC; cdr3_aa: CASSLRTGTGTYEQYF
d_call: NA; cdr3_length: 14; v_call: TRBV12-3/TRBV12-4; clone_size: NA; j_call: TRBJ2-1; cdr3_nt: TGTGCCAGCAGTCCGCCGGGACTCTCGCTAGAGCAGTTCTTC; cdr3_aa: CASSPPGLSLEQFF
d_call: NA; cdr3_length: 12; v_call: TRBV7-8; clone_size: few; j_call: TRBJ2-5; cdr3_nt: TGTGCCAGCAGCTTGCAGCGGGAGACCCAGTACTTC; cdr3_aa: CASSLQRETQYF
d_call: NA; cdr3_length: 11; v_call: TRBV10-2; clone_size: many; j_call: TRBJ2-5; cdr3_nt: TGCGCCAGCAGTGAGGAGGAGACCCAGTACTTC; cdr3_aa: CASSEEETQYF
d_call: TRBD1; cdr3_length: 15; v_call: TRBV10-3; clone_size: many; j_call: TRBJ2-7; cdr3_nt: TGTGCCATCAGTGTCGGCAGGGGGAGCTCCTACGAGCAGTACTTC; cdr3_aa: CAISVGRGSSYEQYF
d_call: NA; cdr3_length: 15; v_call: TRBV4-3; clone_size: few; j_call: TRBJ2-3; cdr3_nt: TGCGCCAGCAGCCAAGAGGGGGGAGTCGTGTATACGCAGTATTTT; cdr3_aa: CASSQEGGVVYTQYF
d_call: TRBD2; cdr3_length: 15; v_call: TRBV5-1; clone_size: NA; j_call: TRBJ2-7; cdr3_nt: TGCGCCAGCAGCTTGGAACTAGCGGGAGGATCCGAGCAGTACTTC; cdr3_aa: CASSLELAGGSEQYF